This T cell receptor beta chain was observed in a study of beta chain features in type 1 diabetes. Study-level information: On cell yields, gender and age, patients and healthy donors were similar. General observations from the study: Moderately but significantly shorter TCRB CDR3s were found in Type 1 diabetes patients in all four CD4+ subsets.

Comment on this clone: Its antigen remains unknown.

The authors reverse transcribed all of the isolated RNA, so sequencing captured expressed TCRB transcripts. TCRdb keeps only in-frame clones here, not all; method: immunoSEQ multiplex PCR. Among 200,000 to 300,000 clones listed, about 30% were seen once. V gave up 5 bases and J gave up 6 bases, with 16 bases separating them. Germline CDR1 reads MNHNS; CDR2 reads SASEGT. This CDR3 region has 14 residues. Cell sorting via CD45RO/CCR7/CD25/CD127/CD95/CD27 was performed to obtain CD4+ naive, central memory, regulatory and stem cell-like memory cells. Sequenced: central memory CD4+ T cells from blood. This receptor was obtained from a young man in good health. The V and J genes are TRBV6-1 and TRBJ1-2, with D possibly being TRBD1 (5 bases). The CDR3 DNA is TGTGCCAGCAGTTCCTCCGACAGAGGCAATGGCTACACCTTC. Translated: CASSSSDRGNGYTF.